This is a list of T cell receptor beta chains from one sample in a study of metastatic and nonmetastatic thyroid tumors. Using MiXCR, TCRdb reanalyzed the PCR reads. The table has 15,000 to 19,000 clones, roughly 25% seen once. Sequenced input: tumor tissue. These receptors originate from a female donor with papillary thyroid cancer or a benign thyroid nodule (not recorded which). Some clones in this sample may be carry-over from other donors' samples. CDR3s include the opening cysteine and the closing phenylalanine or tryptophan. Each record gives: D gene, J gene, V gene, clone size, CDR3 DNA, CDR3 protein. The D gene is left open where the match is weak. Expanded clones get a size class; other rows say once, few or many, or leave the size out.

D: -; J: TRBJ2-5; V: TRBV7-9; size: many; DNA: TGTGCCAGCAGCTTAGGGGACTACCAAGAGACCCAGTACTTC; CDR3: CASSLGDYQETQYF
D: -; J: TRBJ2-7; V: TRBV7-2; size: -; DNA: TGTGCCAGCAGTCCACTCGCAGGATTTCGAGAGCAGTACTTC; CDR3: CASSPLAGFREQYF
D: TRBD1; J: TRBJ1-5; V: TRBV28; size: -; DNA: TGTGCCAGCAGTTCAGGGACAGGGGATAGTCAGCCCCAGCATTTT; CDR3: CASSSGTGDSQPQHF
D: -; J: TRBJ2-7; V: TRBV20-1; size: many; DNA: TGCAGTGCTAGAGAAGGGGAGTTTGAGGAGCAGTACTTC; CDR3: CSAREGEFEEQYF
D: -; J: TRBJ1-2; V: TRBV7-9; size: many; DNA: TGTGCCAGCAGCTTAGAGGCCCAGGGGAACTATGGCTACACCTTC; CDR3: CASSLEAQGNYGYTF
D: -; J: TRBJ2-7; V: TRBV18; size: -; DNA: TGTGCCAGCTCACCACCTAGTGTGAGTGGCTACGAGCAGTACTTC; CDR3: CASSPPSVSGYEQYF
D: TRBD1; J: TRBJ1-2; V: TRBV3-1; size: -; DNA: TGTGCCAGCAGCCAAGGGACAGGGAACTATGGCTACACCTTC; CDR3: CASSQGTGNYGYTF
D: -; J: TRBJ2-6; V: TRBV3-1; size: -; DNA: TGTGCCAGCGGGTGGGGGGCCAACGTCCTGACTTTC; CDR3: CASGWGANVLTF
D: TRBD2; J: TRBJ2-3; V: TRBV29-1; size: many; DNA: TGCAGCGTGGCGGGACTACGCACAGATACGCAGTATTTT; CDR3: CSVAGLRTDTQYF
D: -; J: TRBJ2-1; V: TRBV2; size: medium-sized; DNA: TGTGCCAGCAGTATATACAATGAGCAGTTCTTC; CDR3: CASSIYNEQFF
D: TRBD2; J: TRBJ2-4; V: TRBV2; size: many; DNA: TGTGCCAGCCTTGTACTAGCGGGAGTGTTCAACATTCAGTACTTC; CDR3: CASLVLAGVFNIQYF
D: -; J: TRBJ2-7; V: TRBV12-3/TRBV12-4; size: -; DNA: TGTGCCAGCAGTTTGTCGGGAACGGGACCCAACGAGCAGTACTTC; CDR3: CASSLSGTGPNEQYF